This record covers a single T cell receptor beta chain. These data originate in a study of blood T cell repertoires in COVID-19. For the study at large: T cells, B-cell-depleted T cells, or PBMCs supplied cDNA or gDNA.

The authors' processing: Cell counts per sample came from amplifying reference gene primers. The table came from immunoSEQ multiplex PCR; TCRdb's copy has only in-frame clones and leaves some out. V and J calls and clone size follow that table, whereas D and trimming were derived from the DNA. The data contain approximately 110,000 clones, 75% to 90% of them singletons. Sequencing was carried out using peripheral blood. This TCR was sampled from a woman of 80 years or more with acute or convalescent COVID-19.

In nucleotides, the CDR3 is TGCGCCAGCAGCTTGTCAGAATTAAACACTGAAGCTTTCTTT. As protein: CASSLSELNTEAFF. The chain links TRBV5-1 to TRBJ1-1; D is ambiguous. The germline CDR1 and CDR2 sequences are SGHRS and YFSETQ. The CDR3 sequence is 14 residues long. The V gene lost 1 base and the J gene lost 2 bases, with 9 bases spanning the gap.